This TCR beta chain was obtained from a study of human T cells and chemical hapten exposure. Unique molecular identifiers were attached to individual cDNA molecules within the library. As handled by the study authors: Counting gave a median of roughly 97,000 TCRs per sample, with values ranging from about 23,224 to 750,000. Using its own MiXCR run on the RACE reads, TCRdb lists one record per CDR3 protein. Clone size and V and J calls follow TCRdb, not the original study. The data hold about 76,000 distinct CDR3 sequences, with 10% to 15% observed a single time. The CDR3 is 15 amino acids. The germline V gene encodes CDR1 MDHEN and CDR2 SYDVKM. J lost 9 bases, V lost 7 bases, and 15 bases had no gene match. This clonotype was detected once. What it binds is unknown. Study-wide findings and caveats: Versus controls, significantly more large CDR3 similarity clusters arose from expanded TCRs.

Regarding time point: patch test 3, about 24 weeks after DPC sensitization. Noted treatment: therapeutic diphenylcyclopropenone sensitization with weekly scalp DPC. The sample in question was whole blood, obtained in connection with sensitization to the hapten diphenylcyclopropenone (DPC). The chain links TRBV28 to TRBJ2-5; the match to TRBD1 covers 9 bases. The clonotype was recovered from a woman between 50 and 59 years old with alopecia areata. Some clones in this sample may be carry-over from other donors' samples. The CDR3 spells CASTLQGQGFTAQYF. DNA for the CDR3: TGTGCCAGCACCCTCCAGGGACAGGGCTTTACGGCCCAGTACTTC.